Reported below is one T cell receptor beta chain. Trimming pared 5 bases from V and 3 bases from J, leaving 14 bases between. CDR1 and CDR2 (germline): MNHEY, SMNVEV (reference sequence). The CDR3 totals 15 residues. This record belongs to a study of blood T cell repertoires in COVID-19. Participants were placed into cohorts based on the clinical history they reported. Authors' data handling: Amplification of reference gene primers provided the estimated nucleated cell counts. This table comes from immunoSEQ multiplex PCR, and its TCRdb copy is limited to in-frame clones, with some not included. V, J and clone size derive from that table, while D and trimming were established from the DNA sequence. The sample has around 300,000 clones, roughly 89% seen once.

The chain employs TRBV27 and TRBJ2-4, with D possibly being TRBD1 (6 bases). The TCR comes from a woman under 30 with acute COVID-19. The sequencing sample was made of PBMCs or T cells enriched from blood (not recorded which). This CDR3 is CASSPSGDGKNIQYF. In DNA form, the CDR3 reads TGTGCCAGCAGTCCCTCAGGGGATGGCAAAAACATTCAGTACTTC.